The next 9 T cell receptor beta chains were all read from a single sample in a study of shared clonotypes between healthy human individuals. TCRdb keeps only in-frame clones here, not all; method: immunoSEQ multiplex PCR. Seen here are approximately 1,000,000 clones, around 82% observed once, and the top ten hold about 0.52%. The specimen sequenced was memory CD4+ T cells from PBMCs. Subset of the sample: CD45RA-negative fraction. These receptors were collected from a man between 18 and 29 years old in good health. Some clones in this sample may be carry-over from other donors' samples.

The chain links TRBV10-3 to TRBJ1-2; the match to TRBD1 covers 8 bases. The CDR3 runs 14 residues. The junction had 8 bases not matched to a gene; V was cut back by 3 bases and J by 8 bases. Germline assignment: CDR1 ENHRY and CDR2 SYGVKD. The CDR3 region is CAISEPGQGQGYTF. CDR3 DNA sequence: TGTGCCATCAGTGAACCCGGACAGGGTCAGGGCTACACCTTC.

This clone occurred many times. Other DNA variants within this sample encode the same CDR3. This rearrangement joins TRBV5-1 to TRBJ1-1; D ambiguous. This CDR3 is built from 14 residues. In germline, CDR1 is SGHRS, CDR2 YFSETQ. V lost 1 base, J lost 6 bases, and 13 bases lay in between. CDR3 DNA sequence: TGCGCCAGCAGCTTGTCCGAGGGATACGCTGAAGCTTTCTTT. Its translation is CASSLSEGYAEAFF.

V usage is TRBV7-8 and J usage is TRBJ1-1; D remains unclear. From germline, CDR1 is SGHVS and CDR2 FQNEAQ. CDR3 length: 14 amino acids. Trimming removed 3 bases from V and 1 base from J, with 9 bases in between. CDR3 amino acids: CASSLGSWNTEAFF. For the CDR3, the DNA is TGTGCCAGCAGCTTGGGTTCTTGGAACACTGAAGCTTTCTTT.

The rearrangement links TRBV2 to TRBJ2-1; tentatively, D is TRBD2 (5 bases). Germline V CDR1 and CDR2: SNHLY, FYNNEI. The CDR3 runs to 14 residues. V gave up 9 bases and J gave up 6 bases, with 18 bases separating them. The CDR3 region is CARGFGLPTNEQFF. The CDR3 DNA follows: TGTGCCAGAGGATTCGGACTGCCCACCAATGAGCAGTTCTTC.

The sample holds many counts of this clone. This same CDR3 is encoded by further DNA sequences in the sample. The V gene is TRBV2, the J gene TRBJ1-1, with 9 positions matching TRBD1. The J segment lost 1 base and the V segment lost 7 bases, leaving 1 base of the junction unmatched. CDR3 size: 13 residues. CDR1 is SNHLY and CDR2 is FYNNEI in the germline V gene. CDR3 bases: TGTGCCAGCAAGGGACAGGGGAACACTGAAGCTTTCTTT. This encodes CASKGQGNTEAFF.

This chain uses TRBV2 with TRBJ2-7; 9 bases are a match to TRBD1. CDR3 length: 14 residues. CDR1 and CDR2 (germline): SNHLY, FYNNEI. Trimming took 8 bases from V and 3 from J; bases not matched to a gene: 8. As DNA, the CDR3 is TGTGCCAGCCGACAAGGGACAGGGAACTACGAGCAGTACTTC. As protein: CASRQGTGNYEQYF.

The V and J genes are TRBV5-1 and TRBJ1-4; D is unclear. This CDR3 spans 14 amino acids. From germline, CDR1 is SGHRS and CDR2 YFSETQ. V was trimmed by 2 bases and J by 8 bases, leaving 13 bases between them. The CDR3 DNA reads as TGCGCCAGCAGCTTAGACACCGCGACAGAAAAACTGTTTTTT. Encoded protein: CASSLDTATEKLFF.

The table lists this clone with a count of one. The rearrangement links TRBV27 to TRBJ1-1; no clear D. The CDR3 consists of 15 residues. The germline CDR1 and CDR2 sequences are MNHEY and SMNVEV (reference sequence). V dropped 5 bases and J dropped 3 bases, with 16 bases sitting between them. The CDR3 loop reads CASSLFRLRDTEAFF. In DNA, the CDR3 is TGTGCCAGCAGTCTTTTCAGGCTAAGGGACACTGAAGCTTTCTTT.

The chain links TRBV28 to TRBJ2-1, with D unresolved. Germline values: CDR1 MDHEN, CDR2 SYDVKM. The CDR3 is 14 amino acids. V was clipped by 7 bases and J by 0 bases, with 10 bases between them. For the CDR3, the DNA is TGTGCCAGCACTTCCACCAGCTCCTACAATGAGCAGTTCTTC. It encodes CASTSTSSYNEQFF.